The rows below give T cell receptor beta chains drawn from one sample of a study of cytomegalovirus exposure and HLA in healthy donors. Clones were sequenced by immunoSEQ multiplex PCR, and TCRdb holds only the in-frame ones, with some missing. This table holds 97,000 or so clones, 85% to 95% found once. Sequencing was done on a sample of PBMCs. These receptors were obtained from a young woman in good health and CMV-seronegative. CDR3s include the opening cysteine and the closing phenylalanine or tryptophan. The D gene is left open where the match is weak. Expanded clones are given a class, and other clones once, few, many or no size at all.

clone_size: once; v_call: TRBV7-9; j_call: TRBJ1-2; d_call: TRBD1; cdr3_aa: CASSSPAWQGEGYTF; cdr3_nt: TGTGCCAGCAGCTCTCCCGCTTGGCAGGGGGAGGGCTACACCTTC
clone_size: -; v_call: TRBV27; j_call: TRBJ1-4; d_call: TRBD1; cdr3_aa: CASSSITGALNEKLFF; cdr3_nt: TGTGCCAGCAGTTCCATTACAGGGGCGCTAAATGAAAAACTGTTTTTT
clone_size: -; v_call: TRBV5-1; j_call: TRBJ2-1; d_call: -; cdr3_aa: CASSSQRISYNEQFF; cdr3_nt: TGCGCCAGCAGCTCCCAGCGGATCTCCTACAATGAGCAGTTCTTC
clone_size: -; v_call: TRBV9; j_call: TRBJ2-3; d_call: TRBD2; cdr3_aa: CASSANIRTSGYTDTQYF; cdr3_nt: TGTGCCAGCAGCGCCAATATTCGGACTAGCGGATACACAGATACGCAGTATTTT
clone_size: -; v_call: TRBV11-1; j_call: TRBJ1-1; d_call: -; cdr3_aa: CASVKGQMNTEAFF; cdr3_nt: TGTGCCAGCGTTAAGGGGCAGATGAACACTGAAGCTTTCTTT
clone_size: -; v_call: TRBV19; j_call: TRBJ2-5; d_call: -; cdr3_aa: CASSISFSAGTQYF; cdr3_nt: TGTGCCAGTAGTATAAGTTTTTCGGCAGGGACCCAGTACTTC
clone_size: -; v_call: TRBV7-2; j_call: TRBJ2-5; d_call: TRBD1; cdr3_aa: CASSRTGLQETQYF; cdr3_nt: TGTGCCAGCAGCCGGACAGGGCTACAAGAGACCCAGTACTTC
clone_size: -; v_call: TRBV7-9; j_call: TRBJ1-3; d_call: TRBD1; cdr3_aa: CASSTGTGGPTSSGNTIYF; cdr3_nt: TGTGCCAGCAGCACCGGGACAGGGGGCCCCACAAGCTCTGGAAACACCATATATTTT
clone_size: -; v_call: TRBV4-3; j_call: TRBJ1-6; d_call: -; cdr3_aa: CASSQEITASSYNSPLHF; cdr3_nt: TGCGCCAGCAGCCAAGAAATCACCGCTAGCTCCTATAATTCACCCCTCCACTTT
clone_size: -; v_call: TRBV30; j_call: TRBJ2-5; d_call: TRBD2; cdr3_aa: CACIAGSRETQYF; cdr3_nt: TGTGCCTGCATAGCGGGGTCGCGAGAGACCCAGTACTTC
clone_size: -; v_call: TRBV5-5; j_call: TRBJ1-1; d_call: -; cdr3_aa: CASSLVQDMNTEAFF; cdr3_nt: TGTGCCAGCAGCTTGGTCCAGGACATGAACACTGAAGCTTTCTTT
clone_size: -; v_call: TRBV5-1; j_call: TRBJ1-1; d_call: TRBD1; cdr3_aa: CASSFTGGGNTEAFF; cdr3_nt: TGCGCCAGCAGCTTTACAGGGGGCGGGAACACTGAAGCTTTCTTT
clone_size: -; v_call: TRBV7-2; j_call: TRBJ2-7; d_call: TRBD1; cdr3_aa: CASSIPGQGYEQYF; cdr3_nt: TGTGCCAGCAGCATACCGGGACAGGGTTACGAGCAGTACTTC
clone_size: -; v_call: TRBV6-5; j_call: TRBJ1-6; d_call: -; cdr3_aa: CASSYSMGGGGSPLHF; cdr3_nt: TGTGCCAGCAGTTACTCGATGGGGGGAGGAGGTTCACCCCTCCACTTT
clone_size: -; v_call: TRBV30; j_call: TRBJ2-3; d_call: -; cdr3_aa: CAWSPSRDTQYF; cdr3_nt: TGTGCCTGGAGTCCCTCCCGAGATACGCAGTATTTT
clone_size: -; v_call: TRBV6-5; j_call: TRBJ2-7; d_call: TRBD2; cdr3_aa: CASSRSGIGPYEQYF; cdr3_nt: TGTGCCAGCAGCCGCAGCGGGATTGGTCCCTACGAGCAGTACTTC
clone_size: -; v_call: TRBV4-1; j_call: TRBJ2-5; d_call: TRBD2; cdr3_aa: CASSQAPLTSGFQQETQYF; cdr3_nt: TGCGCCAGCAGCCAAGCGCCCTTGACTAGCGGATTCCAACAAGAGACCCAGTACTTC
clone_size: -; v_call: TRBV6-5; j_call: TRBJ1-2; d_call: -; cdr3_aa: CASSYSQGLANYGYTF; cdr3_nt: TGTGCCAGCAGTTACAGTCAGGGATTAGCTAACTATGGCTACACCTTC
clone_size: few; v_call: TRBV11-3; j_call: TRBJ2-3; d_call: -; cdr3_aa: CASSPSPGLGQYF; cdr3_nt: TGTGCCAGCAGCCCATCCCCCGGACTCGGGCAGTATTTT
clone_size: -; v_call: TRBV10-1; j_call: TRBJ1-3; d_call: TRBD1; cdr3_aa: CASSTRTGRNTIYF; cdr3_nt: TGCGCCAGCAGCACTCGGACAGGGAGAAACACCATATATTTT
clone_size: -; v_call: TRBV27; j_call: TRBJ1-3; d_call: -; cdr3_aa: CASSARGSGNTIYF; cdr3_nt: TGTGCCAGCAGTGCCAGGGGCTCTGGAAACACCATATATTTT
clone_size: -; v_call: TRBV18; j_call: TRBJ1-3; d_call: -; cdr3_aa: CASSPLAGTGNTIYF; cdr3_nt: TGTGCCAGCTCACCTTTGGCAGGGACTGGAAACACCATATATTTT
clone_size: once; v_call: TRBV27; j_call: TRBJ2-1; d_call: TRBD2; cdr3_aa: CASSLAGGNEQFF; cdr3_nt: TGTGCCAGCTCCCTAGCGGGGGGCAATGAGCAGTTCTTC
clone_size: -; v_call: TRBV7-9; j_call: TRBJ2-2; d_call: -; cdr3_aa: CASSSPQGLSNTGELFF; cdr3_nt: TGTGCCAGCAGCTCGCCGCAGGGGTTGTCGAACACCGGGGAGCTGTTTTTT
clone_size: -; v_call: TRBV19; j_call: TRBJ1-1; d_call: -; cdr3_aa: CASPSPVAGVAFF; cdr3_nt: TGTGCCAGCCCCTCCCCCGTGGCGGGAGTAGCTTTCTTT